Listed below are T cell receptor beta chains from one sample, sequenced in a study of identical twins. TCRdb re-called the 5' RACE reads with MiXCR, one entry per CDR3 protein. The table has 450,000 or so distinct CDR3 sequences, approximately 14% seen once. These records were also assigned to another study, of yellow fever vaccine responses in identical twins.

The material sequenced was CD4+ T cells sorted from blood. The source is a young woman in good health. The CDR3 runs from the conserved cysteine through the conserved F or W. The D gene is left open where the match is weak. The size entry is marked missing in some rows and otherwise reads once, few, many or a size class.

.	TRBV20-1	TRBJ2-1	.	CSALYQGEEQFF	TGCAGTGCTTTGTACCAGGGAGAGGAGCAGTTCTTC
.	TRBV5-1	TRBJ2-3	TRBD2	CASSPTSGTTTDTQYF	TGCGCCAGCAGTCCCACTAGCGGGACGACCACAGATACGCAGTATTTT
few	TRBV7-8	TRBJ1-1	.	CASSLTTADFRNTEAFF	TGTGCCAGCAGCTTAACGACAGCAGACTTCAGGAACACTGAAGCTTTCTTT
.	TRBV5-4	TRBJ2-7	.	CASTLKGTSYEQYF	TGTGCCAGCACCCTTAAGGGGACTTCCTACGAGCAGTACTTC
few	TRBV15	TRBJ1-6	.	CATSRVLNNSPLHF	TGTGCCACCAGCAGAGTTCTGAATAATTCACCCCTCCACTTT
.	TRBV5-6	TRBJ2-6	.	CASSLYLLSGANVLTF	TGTGCCAGCAGCTTGTACCTACTCTCTGGGGCCAACGTCCTGACTTTC
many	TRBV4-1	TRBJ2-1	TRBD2	CASSQTSGRFDEQFF	TGCGCCAGCAGTCAAACTAGCGGGAGGTTCGATGAGCAGTTCTTC
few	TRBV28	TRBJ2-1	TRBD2	CASSLPPTGTSLKEQFF	TGTGCCAGCAGTTTACCGCCAACCGGGACTAGCCTTAAGGAGCAGTTCTTC
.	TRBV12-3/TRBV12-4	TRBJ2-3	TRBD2	CASSLRASGRASDTQYF	TGTGCCAGCAGTTTAAGGGCTAGCGGGAGGGCCTCGGATACGCAGTATTTT
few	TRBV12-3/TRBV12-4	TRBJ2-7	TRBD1	CASSLGQGIPYEQYF	TGTGCCAGCAGTTTAGGACAGGGAATCCCCTACGAGCAGTACTTC
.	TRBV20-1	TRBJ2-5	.	CSARDMQLSQYF	TGCAGTGCTAGAGATATGCAGCTCTCCCAGTACTTC
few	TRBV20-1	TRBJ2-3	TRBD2	CSALTSGGGDTQYF	TGCAGCGCCCTGACTAGCGGGGGGGGAGATACGCAGTATTTT
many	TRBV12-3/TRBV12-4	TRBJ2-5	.	CASMGVRETQYF	TGTGCCAGCATGGGGGTCCGGGAGACCCAGTACTTC
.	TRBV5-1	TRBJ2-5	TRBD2	CASSSGLAGGLQETQYF	TGCGCCAGCAGCTCGGGACTAGCGGGGGGCCTTCAAGAGACCCAGTACTTC
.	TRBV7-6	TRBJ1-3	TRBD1	CASRDRAIGNTIYF	TGTGCCAGCAGGGACAGGGCAATCGGAAACACCATATATTTT
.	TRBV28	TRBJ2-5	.	CASSDSQETQYF	TGTGCCAGCTCGGACAGCCAAGAGACCCAGTACTTC
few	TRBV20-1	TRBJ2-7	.	CSARGGPSSEQYF	TGCAGTGCTAGAGGGGGACCCTCATCCGAGCAGTACTTC
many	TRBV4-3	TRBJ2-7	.	CASSELVGKYEQYF	TGCGCCAGCAGCGAACTAGTGGGGAAGTACGAGCAGTACTTC